The source of this T cell receptor beta chain is a study of CD8 T cells in Susac syndrome. V shed 6 bases and J shed 6 bases, with 18 bases lying between them. CDR1 is SGHTA, CDR2 FQGNSA, per germline. The CDR3 is 14 residues long. The RNA input was about 0.5 to 1 ug, and it was reverse transcribed with random hexamers. Amplification of TCR beta CDR3 spanned 54 Vbeta and 13 Jbeta via immunoSEQ multiplex PCR. TCRdb used MiXCR to reprocess the immunoSEQ multiplex PCR reads, holding one entry per CDR3 protein. The table lists under 200,000 distinct CDR3 sequences, about 91% of them singletons, with over 0.075% in the top ten. With regard to this clonotype: Its antigen is unknown.

Overall study results and limits: Individuals included in the TCR sequencing and HLA analysis were acknowledged by the study to be relatively few in number.

The J gene is TRBJ2-7, the V gene TRBV7-2, with D tentatively TRBD2 (5 bases). This TCR derives from a human donor with Susac syndrome. What was sequenced was CD4+ T cells from PBMCs. CDR3 bases: TGTGCCAGCAGTTTCCCCCGTCGGGGTAGCGAGCAGTACTTC. Amino acid sequence: CASSFPRRGSEQYF.